This T cell receptor (beta chain) was obtained from a study of blood T cell repertoires in COVID-19. Study context: PBMCs, B-cell-depleted T cells, or T cells provided the cDNA or gDNA that made up the material.

V lost 2 bases to trimming and J lost 0 bases, with 15 bases between them. This CDR3 comprises 17 residues. CDR1 MNHEY and CDR2 SVGEGT come from the germline V gene. Original handling: For nucleated cells, counts were estimated from reference gene primer amplification. Libraries were prepared by immunoSEQ multiplex PCR; TCRdb keeps only in-frame clonotypes and omits some of them. V and J calls and clone size follow that table, whereas D and trimming were derived from the DNA. This sample has fewer than 200,000 clones, with 88% found just once. This receptor was taken from a young woman who had recovered from COVID-19. V and J are TRBV6-2 or TRBV6-3 and TRBJ2-3, with D hard to call. Material: PBMCs or T cells enriched from blood (not recorded which). The CDR3: CASSYLVLEPSTDTQYF. CDR3 DNA: TGTGCCAGCAGTTACCTGGTACTTGAGCCCAGCACAGATACGCAGTATTTT.